The T cell receptor beta chain described here comes from a study of blood T cells in healthy people across ages. Study summary: Every two T cells gave about one barcoded beta molecule via template switching. Broader study findings: Strong correlation linked observed beta diversity and percent naive T cells. Long-lived and aged donors differed, with more naive CD4+ cells and higher diversity in the long-lived.

With respect to this clonotype: The antigen is unknown.

V was trimmed by 0 bases and J by 2 bases, leaving 10 bases between them. The CDR3 runs to 15 residues. CDR1 is SGHAT and CDR2 is FQNNGV in the germline V gene. Combining a sample-barcoded 5' primer with a J-beta primer mix, a second PCR ran for about 6 to 11 cycles. TCRdb reanalysed the 5' RACE reads using MiXCR and keeps one entry per CDR3 protein. Of 700,000 to 900,000 distinct CDR3 sequences in the sample, about 53% were seen once. V usage is TRBV11-2 and J usage is TRBJ2-5; D remains unclear. What was sequenced was blood. The receptor was isolated from a man at least 80 years old in good health. CDR3 region: CASSLEGYRQETQYF. The CDR3 nucleotides read TGTGCCAGCAGCTTAGAGGGATACAGACAAGAGACCCAGTACTTC. The full variable domain, in which reference TRBV11-2 and TRBJ2-5 provide the parts outside the CDR3, is EAGVAQSPRYKIIEKRQSVAFWCNPISGHATLYWYQQILGQGPKLLIQFQNNGVVDDSQLPKDRFSAERLKGVDSTLKIQPAKLEDSAVYLCASSLEGYRQETQYFGPGTRLLVL.